These T cell receptor beta chains were read from a single sample in a study of T cell changes during pregnancy in multiple sclerosis. Sequencing used immunoSEQ multiplex PCR; TCRdb keeps in-frame clones, though not all of them. The repertoire consists of tens of thousands of clones, with 80% to 95% occurring once and the leading ten covering 2% to 2.5%. Sequenced material: peripheral blood, taken in the third trimester of pregnancy. These receptors all stem from a female donor with multiple sclerosis, enrolled in a pregnancy study. Both conserved end residues are part of each CDR3. The D gene is left open where the match is weak. For some rows the clone size is stated as once, few or many, or as a class when expanded; others skip it.

J	D	size	V	CDR3	DNA
TRBJ2-2	TRBD2	NA	TRBV27	CASSSPSGRVTTGELFF	TGTGCCAGCAGTTCTCCTAGCGGGAGGGTCACGACCGGGGAGCTGTTTTTT
TRBJ2-3	NA	NA	TRBV5-8	CASSLAVGRTSTDTQYF	TGTGCCAGCAGCTTGGCCGTGGGTAGGACTAGCACAGATACGCAGTATTTT
TRBJ1-1	TRBD1	NA	TRBV6-6	CASSLQGASTEAFF	TGTGCCAGCAGTTTACAGGGGGCGAGCACTGAAGCTTTCTTT
TRBJ1-1	NA	NA	TRBV28	CASRFPTTGRMNTEAFF	TGTGCCAGCAGATTCCCCACTACAGGTCGGATGAACACTGAAGCTTTCTTT
TRBJ2-7	NA	NA	TRBV18	CASSPWSSYEQYF	TGTGCCAGCTCACCGTGGAGCTCCTACGAGCAGTACTTC
TRBJ1-1	TRBD1	NA	TRBV28	CASSGYYRGNTEAFF	TGTGCCAGCAGTGGCTATTACAGGGGGAACACTGAAGCTTTCTTT
TRBJ2-7	NA	once	TRBV7-3	CASTPGLLYEQYF	TGTGCCAGCACCCCCGGACTTCTCTACGAGCAGTACTTC
TRBJ2-7	NA	NA	TRBV7-9	CASSPPRYEQYF	TGTGCCAGCAGCCCCCCTAGATACGAGCAGTACTTC
TRBJ2-1	TRBD2	NA	TRBV7-2	CASSFSSGSHNEQFF	TGTGCCAGCAGCTTTTCTAGCGGTTCCCACAATGAGCAGTTCTTC
TRBJ2-5	NA	NA	TRBV20-1	CSAQNQETQYF	TGCAGTGCCCAGAACCAAGAGACCCAGTACTTC
TRBJ2-3	TRBD2	NA	TRBV5-1	CASSLGLAGGRALTYTQYF	TGCGCCAGCAGCTTGGGTCTAGCGGGAGGACGAGCCCTTACTTATACGCAGTATTTT
TRBJ2-5	NA	NA	TRBV11-3	CASSLDPGGTQYF	TGTGCCAGCAGCTTAGATCCCGGGGGAACCCAGTACTTC
TRBJ2-7	NA	once	TRBV19	CASSPGGGSSEQYF	TGTGCCAGTAGTCCCGGGGGCGGGAGCTCGGAACAGTACTTC
TRBJ2-7	NA	NA	TRBV12-5	CASVNSGRGNEQYF	TGTGCTAGTGTTAATTCGGGACGGGGGAACGAGCAGTACTTC
TRBJ2-7	TRBD2	NA	TRBV10-3	CAIGLAGGQRYEQYF	TGTGCCATCGGACTAGCGGGAGGGCAAAGGTACGAGCAGTACTTC
TRBJ2-2	NA	NA	TRBV7-2	CASSLARGHTGELFF	TGTGCCAGCAGCTTAGCGCGCGGGCACACCGGGGAGCTGTTTTTT
TRBJ1-1	TRBD1	NA	TRBV25-1	CASSPQGMNTEAFF	TGTGCCAGCAGTCCACAGGGGATGAACACTGAAGCTTTCTTT
TRBJ1-3	TRBD1	NA	TRBV30	CAWGSGTVGNTIYF	TGTGCCTGGGGCTCCGGGACAGTTGGAAACACCATATATTTT
TRBJ1-2	NA	few	TRBV6-5	CASSTRAKGYTF	TGTGCCAGCAGTACCCGAGCTAAAGGCTACACCTTC
TRBJ2-7	TRBD1	NA	TRBV5-1	CASRNGTGVEQYF	TGCGCCAGCAGGAATGGGACAGGGGTCGAGCAGTACTTC
TRBJ2-1	TRBD2	NA	TRBV15	CATSKQREVGYNEQFF	TGTGCCACCAGCAAACAGCGGGAGGTGGGGTACAATGAGCAGTTCTTC
TRBJ2-7	NA	NA	TRBV14	CASSQEGHNEQYF	TGTGCCAGCAGCCAAGAAGGACATAACGAGCAGTACTTC
TRBJ2-7	TRBD1	NA	TRBV7-9	CASSSGQGAGEQYF	TGTGCCAGCAGCTCGGGACAGGGGGCGGGCGAGCAGTACTTC
TRBJ1-4	TRBD1	NA	TRBV27	CASSSGTGNEKLFF	TGTGCCAGCAGTTCCGGGACAGGGAATGAAAAACTGTTTTTT